This TCR beta chain was retrieved from a study of blood T cell repertoires in COVID-19. Background on the study: COVID-19 samples, acute and convalescent, were from the United States, Italy and Spain. Nucleic acid was either cDNA or gDNA, and it came from T cells, B-cell-depleted T cells, or PBMCs.

The CDR3 sequence is 12 residues long. The V gene's germline CDR1 is KGHDR and CDR2 SFDVKD. The V end was cut by 8 bases, the J end by 8 bases, with 12 bases between. Per the original data handling: Amplification of reference gene primers was used by the study to estimate nucleated cell counts. The method was immunoSEQ multiplex PCR; TCRdb's version includes in-frame clones alone and lacks a portion of them. The DNA was the basis for D and trimming; V, J and clone size are from that table. Altogether roughly 100,000 clones are present, around nine tenths being singletons, with the ten largest covering 3%.

The receptor comes from a middle-aged man with active or convalescent COVID-19. Sequencing was done on a sample of peripheral blood. The rearrangement uses TRBV24-1 and TRBJ2-1; D gene uncertain. The CDR3 is CATKNSADEQFF. CDR3 coding DNA: TGTGCCACCAAAAACAGTGCCGATGAGCAGTTCTTC.